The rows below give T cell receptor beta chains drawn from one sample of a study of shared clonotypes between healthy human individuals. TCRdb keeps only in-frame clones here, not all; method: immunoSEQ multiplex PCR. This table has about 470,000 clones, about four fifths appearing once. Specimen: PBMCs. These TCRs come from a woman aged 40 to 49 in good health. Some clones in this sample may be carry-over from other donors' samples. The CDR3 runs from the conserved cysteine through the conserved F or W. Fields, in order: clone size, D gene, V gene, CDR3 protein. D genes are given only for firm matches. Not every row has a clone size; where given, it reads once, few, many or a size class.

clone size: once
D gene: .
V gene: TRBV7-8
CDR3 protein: CASSLVVGNTEAFF

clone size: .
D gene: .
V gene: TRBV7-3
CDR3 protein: CASSLTGGPTDTQYF

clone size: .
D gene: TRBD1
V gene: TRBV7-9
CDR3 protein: CASSSWGTGATNEKLFF

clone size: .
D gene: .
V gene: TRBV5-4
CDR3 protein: CASSRAGTGSYEQYF

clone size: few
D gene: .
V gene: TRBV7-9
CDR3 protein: CASSLVGGETQYF

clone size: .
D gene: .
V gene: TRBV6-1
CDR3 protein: CASRRGTNTEAFF

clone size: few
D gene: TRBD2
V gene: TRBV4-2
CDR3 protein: CASSQPTSGSEQQYF

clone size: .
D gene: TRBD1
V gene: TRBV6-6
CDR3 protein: CATSRTGDYGYTF

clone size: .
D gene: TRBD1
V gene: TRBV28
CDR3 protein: CASRTTKGQRIYEQYF

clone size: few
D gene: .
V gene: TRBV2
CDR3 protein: CASSGSRAGNQPQHF

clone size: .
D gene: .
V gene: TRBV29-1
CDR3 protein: CSVDLEQETQYF

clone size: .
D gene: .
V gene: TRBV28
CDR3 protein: CASSLQDGANVLTF

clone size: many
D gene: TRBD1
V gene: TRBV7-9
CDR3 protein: CASSQWTGRRGETQYF

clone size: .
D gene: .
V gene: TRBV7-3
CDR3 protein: CASSLSAGGIGGDTQYF

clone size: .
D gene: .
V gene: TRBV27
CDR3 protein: CASSSSIREETQYF

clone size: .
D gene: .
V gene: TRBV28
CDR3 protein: CASSSTPRTAYEQYF

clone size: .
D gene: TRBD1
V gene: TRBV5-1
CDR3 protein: CASSPKDRGEAFF

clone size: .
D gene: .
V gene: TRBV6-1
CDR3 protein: CASSIKPQSNQPQHF

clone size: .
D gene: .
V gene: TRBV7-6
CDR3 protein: CASSFGPRETQYF

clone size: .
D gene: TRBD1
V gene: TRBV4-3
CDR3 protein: CASSQATGVGNQPQHF

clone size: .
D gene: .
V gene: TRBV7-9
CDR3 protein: CASSQLGQIRYEQYF

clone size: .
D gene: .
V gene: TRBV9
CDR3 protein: CASSQAERQPQHF

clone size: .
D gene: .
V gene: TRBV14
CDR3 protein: CASSHLADTGELFF

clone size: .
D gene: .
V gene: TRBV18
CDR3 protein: CASSPNNEKLFF

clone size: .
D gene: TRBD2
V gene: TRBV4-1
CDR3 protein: CASSPRVASGRGPYEQYF